The T cell receptor (beta chain) described here comes from a study of cytomegalovirus exposure and HLA in healthy donors. Study as a whole: Some 91 million unique TCRs from HLA-typed donors were held in an early release of data.

PCR used 60 Vbeta primers and 13 Jbeta primers. The protocol was immunoSEQ multiplex PCR, while the TCRdb copy is restricted to in-frame clones and leaves out a portion. The data show approximately 190,000 clones, 81% seen once. This receptor was identified in a man aged 35-49 years in good health and CMV-seropositive. Material: PBMCs.

This CDR3 reads CASSPGSAGWMAGELFF. DNA for the CDR3: TGTGCCAGCAGCCCTGGATCGGCAGGGTGGATGGCCGGGGAGCTGTTTTTT. The chain combines TRBV5-4 with TRBJ2-2, with D possibly TRBD1 on 5 matching bases. Germline CDR1 reads SGHNT; CDR2 reads YYREEE (reference sequence). The length of the CDR3 is 17 residues. With 4 bases removed from V and 6 bases from J, the gap between germline ends came to 22 bases. Full variable domain (rest looked up from reference TRBV5-4 and TRBJ2-2): ETGVTQSPTHLIKTRGQQVTLRCSSQSGHNTVSWYQQALGQGPQFIFQYYREEENGRGNFPPRFSGLQFPNYSSELNVNALELDDSALYLCASSPGSAGWMAGELFFGEGSRLTVL.